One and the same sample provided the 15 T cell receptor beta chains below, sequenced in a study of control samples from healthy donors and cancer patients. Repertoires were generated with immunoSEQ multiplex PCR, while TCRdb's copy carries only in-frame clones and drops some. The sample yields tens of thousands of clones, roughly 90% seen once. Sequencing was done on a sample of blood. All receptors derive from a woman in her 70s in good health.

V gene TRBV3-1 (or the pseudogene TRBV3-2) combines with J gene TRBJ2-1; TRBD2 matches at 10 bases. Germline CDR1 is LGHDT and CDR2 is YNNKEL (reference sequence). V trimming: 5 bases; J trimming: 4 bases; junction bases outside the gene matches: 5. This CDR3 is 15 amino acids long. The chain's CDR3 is CASSIAGGRYNEQFF. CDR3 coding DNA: TGTGCCAGCAGCATAGCGGGGGGTAGGTACAATGAGCAGTTCTTC.

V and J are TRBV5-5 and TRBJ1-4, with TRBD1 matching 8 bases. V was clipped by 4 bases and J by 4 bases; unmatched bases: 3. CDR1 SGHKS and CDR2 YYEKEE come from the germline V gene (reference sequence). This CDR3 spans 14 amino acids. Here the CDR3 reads CASSGTGGNEKLFF. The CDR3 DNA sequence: TGTGCCAGCAGCGGAACAGGGGGTAATGAAAAACTGTTTTTT.

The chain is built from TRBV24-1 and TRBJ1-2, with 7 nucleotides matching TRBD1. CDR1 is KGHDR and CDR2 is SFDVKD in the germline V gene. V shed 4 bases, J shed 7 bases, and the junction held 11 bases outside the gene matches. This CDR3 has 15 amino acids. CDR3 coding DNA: TGTGCCACCAGTGACATCAGGGACAGCGGCGGTGGCTACACCTTC. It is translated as CATSDIRDSGGGYTF.

The DNA for the CDR3 is TGTGCCTGGAGCGTACTAGCGGGGGGCCGCACAGATACGCAGTATTTT. This sequence encodes CAWSVLAGGRTDTQYF. The chain employs TRBV30 and TRBJ2-3; TRBD2 agrees at 12 bases. The CDR3 extends over 16 amino acids. J gave up 1 base and V 3 bases, and 5 bases lay outside the gene matches. Germline CDR1 GTSNPN, CDR2 SVGIG (reference sequence).

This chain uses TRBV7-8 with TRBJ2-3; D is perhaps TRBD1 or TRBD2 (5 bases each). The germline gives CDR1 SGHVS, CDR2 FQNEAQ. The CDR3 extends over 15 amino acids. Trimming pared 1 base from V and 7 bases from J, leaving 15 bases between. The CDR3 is CASSLGENGGYTQYF. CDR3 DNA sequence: TGTGCCAGCAGCTTAGGGGAAAATGGGGGATATACGCAGTATTTT.

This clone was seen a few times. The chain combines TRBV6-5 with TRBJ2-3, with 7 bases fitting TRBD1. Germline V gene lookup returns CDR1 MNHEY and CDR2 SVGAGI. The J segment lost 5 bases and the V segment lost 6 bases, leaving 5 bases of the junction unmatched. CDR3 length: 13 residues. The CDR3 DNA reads TGTGCCAGCAGAGGACAGGTCCAAGATACGCAGTATTTT. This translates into CASRGQVQDTQYF.

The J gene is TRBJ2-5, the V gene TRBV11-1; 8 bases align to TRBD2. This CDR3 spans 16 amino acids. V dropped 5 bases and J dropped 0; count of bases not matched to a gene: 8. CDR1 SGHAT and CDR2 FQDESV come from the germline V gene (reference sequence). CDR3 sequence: CASSEGQRGNQETQYF. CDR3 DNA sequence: TGTGCCAGCAGCGAAGGCCAGCGGGGGAACCAAGAGACCCAGTACTTC.

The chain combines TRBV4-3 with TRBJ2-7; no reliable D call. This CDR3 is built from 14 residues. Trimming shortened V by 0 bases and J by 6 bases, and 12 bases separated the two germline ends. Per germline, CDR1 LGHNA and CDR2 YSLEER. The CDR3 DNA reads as TGCGCCAGCAGCCAAGAACGCCACCTGGGCGAGCAGTACTTC. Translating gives CASSQERHLGEQYF.

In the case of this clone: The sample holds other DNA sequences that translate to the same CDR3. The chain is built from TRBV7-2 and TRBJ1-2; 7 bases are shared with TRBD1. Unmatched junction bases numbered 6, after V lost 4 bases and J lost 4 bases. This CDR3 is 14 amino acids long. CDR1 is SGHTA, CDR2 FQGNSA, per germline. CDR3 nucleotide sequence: TGTGCCAGCAGCTCATCAGGGGGGACCTATGGCTACACCTTC. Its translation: CASSSSGGTYGYTF.

The CDR3: CASSLGTANTEAFF. The CDR3 coding sequence is TGCGCCAGCAGCTTGGGGACAGCGAACACTGAAGCTTTCTTT. The chain joins TRBV5-1 to TRBJ1-1; tentative D call: TRBD1 (6 bases). CDR3 length equals 14 residues. Germline assignment: CDR1 SGHRS and CDR2 YFSETQ. V was trimmed by 0 bases and J by 1 base, leaving 7 bases between them.

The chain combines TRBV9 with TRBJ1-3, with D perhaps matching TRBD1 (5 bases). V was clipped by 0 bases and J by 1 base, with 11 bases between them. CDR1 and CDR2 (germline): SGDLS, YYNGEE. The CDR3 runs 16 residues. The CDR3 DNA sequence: TGTGCCAGCAGCGTAGAGCGGGGGAAATCTGGAAACACCATATATTTT. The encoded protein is CASSVERGKSGNTIYF.

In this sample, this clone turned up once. CDR3 DNA sequence: TGTGCCAGCAAGGGAGTCGGTCTCAACACTGAAGCTTTCTTT. It is translated as CASKGVGLNTEAFF. The chain carries TRBV6-5 and TRBJ1-1; no definite D call. Trimming removed 7 bases from V and 2 bases from J, with 14 bases in between. Germline CDR1 MNHEY, CDR2 SVGAGI. This CDR3 is built from 14 residues.

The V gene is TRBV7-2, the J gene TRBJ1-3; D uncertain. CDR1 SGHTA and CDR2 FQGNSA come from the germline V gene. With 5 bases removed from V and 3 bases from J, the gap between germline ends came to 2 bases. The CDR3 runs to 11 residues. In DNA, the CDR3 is TGTGCCAGCAGCAGTGGAAACACCATATATTTT. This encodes CASSSGNTIYF.

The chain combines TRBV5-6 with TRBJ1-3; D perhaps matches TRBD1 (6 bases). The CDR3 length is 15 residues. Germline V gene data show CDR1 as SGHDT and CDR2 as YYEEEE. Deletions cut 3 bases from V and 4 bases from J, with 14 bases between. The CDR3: CASSSPGDYGNTIYF. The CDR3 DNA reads TGTGCCAGCAGCTCCCCAGGGGACTACGGAAACACCATATATTTT.

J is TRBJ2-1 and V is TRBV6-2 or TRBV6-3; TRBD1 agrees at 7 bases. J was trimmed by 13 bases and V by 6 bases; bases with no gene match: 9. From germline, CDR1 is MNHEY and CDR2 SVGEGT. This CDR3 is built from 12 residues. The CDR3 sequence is CASSGQVLSQFF. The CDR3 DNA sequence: TGTGCCAGCAGCGGACAGGTCTTAAGTCAGTTCTTC.